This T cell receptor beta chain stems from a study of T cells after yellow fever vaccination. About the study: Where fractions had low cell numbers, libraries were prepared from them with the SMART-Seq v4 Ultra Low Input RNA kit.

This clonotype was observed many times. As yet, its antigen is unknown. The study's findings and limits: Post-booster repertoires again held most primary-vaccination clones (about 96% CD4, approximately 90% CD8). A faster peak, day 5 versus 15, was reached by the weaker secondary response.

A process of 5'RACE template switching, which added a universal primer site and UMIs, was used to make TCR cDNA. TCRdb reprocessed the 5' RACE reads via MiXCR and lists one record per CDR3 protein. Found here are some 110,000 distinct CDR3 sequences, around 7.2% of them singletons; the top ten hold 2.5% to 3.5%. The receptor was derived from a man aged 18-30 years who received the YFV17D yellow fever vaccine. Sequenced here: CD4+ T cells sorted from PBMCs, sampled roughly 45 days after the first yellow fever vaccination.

The DNA of the CDR3 is TGTGCCAGCAGCCCCCAGGCGGGCACAGATACGCAGTATTTT. Amino acid sequence: CASSPQAGTDTQYF. V usage is TRBV7-3 and J usage is TRBJ2-3; no clear D. Trimming took 5 bases from V and 1 from J, leaving 10 bases between them. The length of the CDR3 is 14 residues. Germline lookup yields CDR1 SGHTA and CDR2 FQGTGA.